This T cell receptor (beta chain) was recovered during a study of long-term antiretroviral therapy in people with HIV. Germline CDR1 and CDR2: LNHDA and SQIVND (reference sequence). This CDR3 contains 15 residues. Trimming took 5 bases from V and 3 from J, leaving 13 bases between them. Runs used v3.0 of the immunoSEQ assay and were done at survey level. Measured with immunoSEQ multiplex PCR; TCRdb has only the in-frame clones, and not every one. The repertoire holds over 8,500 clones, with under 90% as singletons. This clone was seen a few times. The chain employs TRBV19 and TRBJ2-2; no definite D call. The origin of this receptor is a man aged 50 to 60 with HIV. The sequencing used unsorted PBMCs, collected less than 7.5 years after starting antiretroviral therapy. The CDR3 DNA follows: TGTGCCAGTAGTGGCCCTCGGACCGACACCGGGGAGCTGTTTTTT. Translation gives CASSGPRTDTGELFF.